Listed below are T cell receptor beta chains from one sample, sequenced in a study of T cells expressing NK-cell markers. TCRdb reanalyzed the 5' RACE reads, giving one entry per CDR3 protein sequence and no DNA. This listing includes 350,000 to 400,000 distinct CDR3 sequences. What was sequenced was blood T cells: a sorted CD56 or NKG2C T cell subset, CD4+ or CD8+ T cells, or bulk PBMC T cells (not recorded which). These TCRs come from a woman aged 50 to 60 in good health. The CDR3 runs from the conserved cysteine through the conserved F or W. The order of the fields is V gene, J gene, CDR3 protein.

TRBV6-5	TRBJ2-3	CASSRHRGTDTQYF
TRBV13	TRBJ1-3	CASSPRSTGNTIYF
TRBV6-6	TRBJ2-2	CASRSGRSDGELFF
TRBV6-1	TRBJ2-1	CASSETSEPHNEQFF
TRBV3-1	TRBJ1-1	CASSQGGGRAFF
TRBV19	TRBJ1-4	CASSIGHGKEKLFF
TRBV6-4	TRBJ2-2	CASRAGPGELFF
TRBV19	TRBJ2-5	CASTGFGSGRDRETQYF
TRBV11-3	TRBJ2-1	CASSLVSRGHDEQFF
TRBV6-5	TRBJ1-3	CASSQGAGNTIYF
TRBV5-1	TRBJ2-6	CASSLGWPSGANVLTF
TRBV10-3	TRBJ1-1	CAIRAGAGNTEAFF
TRBV11-2	TRBJ2-1	CASSLTGDEQFF
TRBV10-1	TRBJ2-5	CASSPVSGGVQETQYF
TRBV29-1	TRBJ2-2	CSVGPGDTGELFF
TRBV5-1	TRBJ2-3	CASNRAGEPTDTQYF
TRBV11-3	TRBJ2-2	CASSLRNGELFF
TRBV5-1	TRBJ2-3	CASRPSGGQGDTQYF
TRBV12-3/TRBV12-4	TRBJ2-4	CASSFFLAADIQYF
TRBV11-3	TRBJ2-5	CASSPMPGTQETQYF
TRBV10-3	TRBJ2-1	CAIKNQGVDEQFF
TRBV5-1	TRBJ1-1	CASSLIGAVGTEAFF
TRBV21-1	TRBJ2-2	CASSTTTGTGDFTGELFF
TRBV7-8	TRBJ2-2	CASSNSGTGELFF
TRBV15	TRBJ1-3	CATSLHRGQAGNTIYF
TRBV25-1	TRBJ1-1	CASIPSGTTNTEAFF